The present entry profiles one T cell receptor (beta chain) with its context. What this receptor recognizes is not known. Per-nucleotide qualities are absent, and no much larger clonotype sits a single base away. This sample is part of a study of technical replicates of blood from four donors (dated by TCRdb to about 2017). Preparation of the library involved the immunoSEQ multiplex PCR assay. Not all clones reach the TCRdb copy of this immuneACCESS table, which keeps in-frame sequences only. Checked studies attribute under half of the gap to unresolved V genes and leave the rest unexplained. Here the sample has approximately 97,000 clones; approximately 96% occur a single time. The ten largest clones take up about 0.36% of the sample. The CDR3 spans 13 residues, from the cysteine through the phenylalanine. Only the CDR3 portion is preserved as DNA: 39 bases, with reading frame beginning at the first base. The CDR1 and CDR2 encoded by the germline V gene are SGHDT and YYEEEE. The germline V end is reduced by 3 bases and the J end by 5 bases; junction bases left unmatched: 2.

The material sequenced was T cells isolated from PBMCs. This clonotype was obtained from a human donor in good health. This chain joins TRBV5-6 to TRBJ2-7; TRBD1 fits 10 bases in the junction. CDR3 sequence: CASSWDRGNEQYF. The sequence in DNA is TGTGCCAGCAGCTGGGACAGGGGCAACGAGCAGTACTTC.